What follows describes a single T cell receptor beta chain. What it binds is not known. The data originate from a study of T-cell reconstitution after alpha-beta-depleted transplantation in children. Findings of the study overall: When one year had passed after transplant, most T-cell counts and diversity came from newly produced T cells. Surviving recipient T cells and thymic progenitors underlay high day-60 TCRbeta diversity in some patients.

From germline, CDR1 is MNHEY and CDR2 SVGAGI. Trimming removed 7 bases at V and 5 bases at J, with 9 bases between. The CDR3 has 11 amino acids. Unique molecular identifiers were incorporated during preparation of the TCRbeta library. TCRdb re-called the PCR reads with MiXCR, one entry per CDR3 protein. Here the sample spans approximately 190,000 distinct CDR3 sequences, 6.3% being singletons. The sequencing here drew on PBMCs, taken before TCRalphabeta/CD19-depleted stem cell transplant. The chain recombines TRBV6-5 with TRBJ2-7; D not certain. This clonotype was obtained from a girl less than two years old with combined immunodeficiency, due to receive a stem cell transplant. CDR3 amino acids: CASTLMNEQYF. The CDR3 DNA reads TGTGCCAGCACCCTAATGAACGAGCAGTACTTC.